These 4 T cell receptor beta chains were all obtained from the same sample, sequenced in a study of blood T cell repertoires in COVID-19. Some clones are missing from TCRdb's copy, which holds only in-frame ones; the method was immunoSEQ multiplex PCR. The table has about 52,000 clones, just over 85% seen once. The sequenced sample was peripheral blood. The receptors originated from a man in his sixties or seventies with acute or convalescent COVID-19.

The rearrangement links TRBV15 to TRBJ2-6, with 8 positions matching TRBD1. V was pared by 2 bases and J by 4 bases, with 7 bases of the junction left unmatched. Germline V gene sequence: CDR1 LNHNV, CDR2 YYDKDF (reference sequence). This CDR3 region has 17 residues. The CDR3 loop reads CATSRTRGPGGANVLTF. DNA of the CDR3: TGTGCCACCAGCAGAACCAGGGGGCCTGGAGGGGCCAACGTCCTGACTTTC.

V and J are TRBV4-2 and TRBJ1-3; unclear D gene. Germline values: CDR1 LGHNA, CDR2 YNFKEQ. Between the trimmed V and J ends, which lost 2 bases and 0 bases, there was a span of 17 bases. This CDR3 comprises 18 residues. CDR3 sequence: CASSQTRTGSLSGNTIYF. CDR3 sequence (DNA): TGTGCCAGCAGCCAAACCCGTACGGGGTCCCTCTCTGGAAACACCATATATTTT.

The chain is built from TRBV14 and TRBJ2-3; perhaps TRBD1 as D (6 bases). CDR1 is SGHDN and CDR2 is FVKESK in the germline V gene. V was pared by 3 bases and J by 1 base, with 11 bases between. The CDR3 runs to 15 residues. The chain's CDR3 is CASSQFGQRTDTQYF. Here the CDR3 DNA reads TGTGCCAGCAGCCAGTTCGGACAGCGCACAGATACGCAGTATTTT.

The chain recombines TRBV6-2 or TRBV6-3 with TRBJ1-5; 11 bases line up with TRBD1. CDR3 size: 16 residues. The germline gives CDR1 MNHEY, CDR2 SVGEGT. Trimming removed 4 bases from V and 7 bases from J; junction bases left unmatched: 9. The CDR3 DNA reads TGTGCCAGCAGTTTTAACGGACAGGGGGCTCGCCAGCCCCAGCATTTT. Protein: CASSFNGQGARQPQHF.